The sequence of this T cell receptor (beta chain) was determined in a study of blood T cell repertoires in COVID-19. Across the whole study: Sources were T cells, B-cell-depleted T cells, or PBMCs; the material itself was cDNA or gDNA.

V was pared by 4 bases and J by 1 base, with 9 bases of the junction left unmatched. Germline V gives CDR1 MNHEY, CDR2 SMNVEV (reference sequence). The CDR3 has 17 amino acids. Methods used by the authors: Amplifying reference gene primers gave estimates of nucleated cell counts. The repertoire was sequenced with immunoSEQ multiplex PCR; TCRdb's copy has only in-frame clones and lacks some. The V and J calls and the clone size are those of that table, but D and trimming were determined from the DNA. The top ten hold approximately 9.7% of the sample, which has about 150,000 clones, 84% seen once. The sequenced material came from peripheral blood. V gene TRBV27 combines with J gene TRBJ2-2; 7 bases fit TRBD2. The clonotype comes from a woman aged 45-65 years with acute or convalescent COVID-19. In DNA form, the CDR3 reads TGTGCCAGCAGTTCCTTGGGAGCGGGAATGAACACCGGGGAGCTGTTTTTT. Protein product: CASSSLGAGMNTGELFF.